Below are 9 T cell receptor beta chains sequenced from a single sample in a study of shared clonotypes between healthy human individuals. Clones were read by immunoSEQ multiplex PCR, and TCRdb kept only the in-frame ones, dropping some. The repertoire has around 990,000 clones, 70% to 85% of them found once; the top ten carry roughly 0.83%. Sequencing used memory CD4+ T cells from PBMCs. Sample subset: CD45RA-negative fraction. The origin of the receptors is a man aged 18 to 30 in good health. Some clones in this sample may be carry-over from other donors' samples.

V usage is TRBV5-1 and J usage is TRBJ2-7, with 7 bases that match TRBD2. The CDR3 totals 14 residues. Germline lookup yields CDR1 SGHRS and CDR2 YFSETQ. J lost 3 bases, V lost 2 bases, and 5 bases had no gene match. This CDR3 reads CASSFMAGDYEQYF. In nucleotides, the CDR3 is TGCGCCAGCAGCTTCATGGCGGGGGACTACGAGCAGTACTTC.

The CDR3 sequence is CASSLTTSYEQYF. CDR3 bases: TGCGCCAGCAGCTTGACCACCTCCTACGAGCAGTACTTC. The chain carries TRBV5-1 and TRBJ2-7; D uncertain. With 1 base removed from V and 0 bases from J, the gap between germline ends came to 5 bases. Germline V gives CDR1 SGHRS, CDR2 YFSETQ. This CDR3 is built from 13 residues.

The chain has TRBV27 and TRBJ2-7; no clear D. Trimming removed 9 bases from V and 6 bases from J, with 18 bases in between. This CDR3 has 13 residues. The germline V gene has CDR1 MNHEY and CDR2 SMNVEV (reference sequence). The CDR3 bases are TGTGCCAGTGGGGTTAGGTCTTGGAGCGAGCAGTACTTC. Its protein product is CASGVRSWSEQYF.

This chain joins TRBV6-6 and TRBJ1-2; TRBD1 agrees at 9 bases. V was pared by 5 bases and J by 8 bases, with 3 bases of the junction left unmatched. The CDR3 loop spans 12 amino acids. The germline V gene encodes CDR1 MNHNY and CDR2 SVGAGI (reference sequence). The CDR3 spells CASSTGTGGYTF. In DNA, the CDR3 is TGTGCCAGCAGTACCGGGACAGGGGGCTACACCTTC.

V is TRBV11-3 and J is TRBJ2-5; 7 positions agree with TRBD1. V was clipped by 5 bases and J by 3 bases; unmatched bases: 3. CDR1 and CDR2 (germline): SGHNT, YENEEA. The CDR3 is made up of 13 amino acids. CDR3 protein: CASSPTGKETQYF. The CDR3 nucleotides read TGTGCCAGCAGCCCGACAGGGAAAGAGACCCAGTACTTC.

This clone was counted once. V is TRBV7-9 and J is TRBJ2-7; 7 bases map to TRBD1. The V and J ends lost 2 bases and 3 bases, in that order; junction bases with no gene match: 10. Looked up from germline, CDR1 is SEHNR and CDR2 is FQNEAQ (reference sequence). This CDR3 has 16 amino acids. CDR3 DNA sequence: TGTGCCAGCAGCTTAAGTGTCGGACAGGTATACTACGAGCAGTACTTC. Amino acid sequence: CASSLSVGQVYYEQYF.

The V gene is TRBV10-3, the J gene TRBJ2-2, with a tentative D call TRBD2 (6 bases). The CDR3 runs to 16 residues. V was trimmed by 6 bases and J by 0 bases, leaving 14 bases between them. Germline V gene sequence: CDR1 ENHRY, CDR2 SYGVKD. CDR3 region: CAIRGSGVANTGELFF. For the CDR3, the DNA is TGTGCCATCAGGGGTAGCGGAGTCGCGAACACCGGGGAGCTGTTTTTT.

This chain joins TRBV2 and TRBJ1-5; D may be TRBD1 (5 bases). This CDR3 has 15 residues. The V and J ends lost 3 bases and 2 bases respectively, with 11 bases between them. CDR1 and CDR2 from the germline V gene are SNHLY and FYNNEI. DNA for the CDR3: TGTGCCAGCAGTGAGGGGGTGAGTGGCAATCAGCCCCAGCATTTT. Translating gives CASSEGVSGNQPQHF.

This clone is a singleton in its sample. V gene TRBV6-5 combines with J gene TRBJ2-2; the D gene is possibly TRBD2 (6 bases). Deletions cut 8 bases from V and 6 bases from J, with 16 bases between. The CDR3 sequence is 14 residues long. Germline V gene data show CDR1 as MNHEY and CDR2 as SVGAGI. CDR3 bases: TGTGCCAGCGGCTCAGGCGGGAAGGCCGGGGAGCTGTTTTTT. This sequence encodes CASGSGGKAGELFF.